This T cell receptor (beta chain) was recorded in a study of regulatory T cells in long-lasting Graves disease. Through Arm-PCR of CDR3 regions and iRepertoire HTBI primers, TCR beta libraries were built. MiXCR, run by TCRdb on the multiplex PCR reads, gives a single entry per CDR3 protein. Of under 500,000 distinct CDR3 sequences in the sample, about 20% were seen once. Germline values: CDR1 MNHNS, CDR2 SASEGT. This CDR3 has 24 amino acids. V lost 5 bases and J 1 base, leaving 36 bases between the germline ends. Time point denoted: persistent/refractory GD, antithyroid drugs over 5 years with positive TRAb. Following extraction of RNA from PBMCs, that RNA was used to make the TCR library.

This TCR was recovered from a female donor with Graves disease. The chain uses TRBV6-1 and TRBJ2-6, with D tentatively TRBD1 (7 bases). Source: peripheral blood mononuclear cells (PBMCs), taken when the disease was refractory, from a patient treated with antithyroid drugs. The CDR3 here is CASSPLDPSRGTGDLASGANVLTF. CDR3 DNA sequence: TGTGCCAGCAGTCCCCTCGACCCTAGTAGAGGAACAGGGGACTTGGCGTCTGGGGCCAACGTCCTGACTTTC.